Described below is a single T cell receptor beta chain sequence and its context. Its antigen is currently unknown. The germline gives CDR1 SEHNR, CDR2 FQNEAQ (reference sequence). Trimming shortened V by 3 bases and J by 5 bases, and 11 bases separated the two germline ends. The length of the CDR3 is 14 residues. The data were taken from a study of Ad26.COV2.S vaccination and SARS-CoV-2 variants. Study findings and constraints: Analytic work on TCR breadth and depth might have understated the full extent of total T cell responses. Vaccine recipients posted higher spike-specific TCR breadth than their placebo counterparts.

The data were produced by immunoSEQ multiplex PCR, yet TCRdb's version contains in-frame clones alone and is incomplete. The sample lists about 400,000 clones; around 85% were seen once. The treatment here: some 20 received Ad26.COV2.S at low or high dose, single or two shots; about 5 received placebo; per-sample allocation not given. Sampling took place 63 days after the first vaccine or placebo injection. Donation came from an adult in Boston who was aged 18-55 years. The TCR was taken from a person aged 18-65 years who received the Ad26.COV2.S COVID-19 vaccine or a placebo. The sequenced sample was peripheral blood, obtained in a trial of Ad26.COV2.S vaccine versus placebo. The J gene is TRBJ2-4, the V gene TRBV7-9; possibly TRBD1 or TRBD2 for D (6 bases each). The CDR3 coding sequence is TGTGCCAGCAGCTTGGGGGGCCGAGAAAACATTCAGTACTTC. Translated, it gives CASSLGGRENIQYF.